Sequencing of this TCR beta chain was carried out in a study of T cells in Graves' hyperthyroidism and ophthalmopathy. Findings and limits, study-wide: Most clonotypes expanded in thyroid above 0.001 were likewise present in blood.

As for this clonotype: Its antigen is undetermined.

The TCR beta CDR3 regions underwent amplification using RNA transcripts as the source. TCR CDR3 underwent first-round RT-PCR with the HTBI primer set. TCRdb analysed the multiplex PCR reads with MiXCR anew, one entry per CDR3 protein. The sample has a few hundred thousand distinct CDR3 sequences, around 20% seen once. Participants, patients aged 18 to 65, had newly diagnosed hyperthyroidism with a duration under 2 months. The study left out patients who had uncontrolled infection, other autoimmune disease, pregnancy or lactation. Germline assignment: CDR1 SGHTA and CDR2 FQGNSA. This CDR3 comprises 14 residues. The V end was cut by 1 base, the J end by 6 bases, with 13 bases between.

The clonotype was recovered from a man aged 18 to 30 with Graves' hyperthyroidism. Sequencing was carried out using blood. The rearrangement joins TRBV7-2 to TRBJ2-7, with D possibly TRBD1 on 6 matching bases. The CDR3 DNA reads as TGTGCCAGCAGCTTAGTACAGGGCGGAGGCGAGCAGTACTTC. This gives the protein CASSLVQGGGEQYF. Filled out from reference TRBV7-2 and TRBJ2-7, the complete variable domain reads GAGVSQSPSNKVTEKGKDVELRCDPISGHTALYWYRQSLGQGLEFLIYFQGNSAPDKSGLPSDRFSAERTGGSVSTLTIQRTQQEDSAVYLCASSLVQGGGEQYFGPGTRLTVT.